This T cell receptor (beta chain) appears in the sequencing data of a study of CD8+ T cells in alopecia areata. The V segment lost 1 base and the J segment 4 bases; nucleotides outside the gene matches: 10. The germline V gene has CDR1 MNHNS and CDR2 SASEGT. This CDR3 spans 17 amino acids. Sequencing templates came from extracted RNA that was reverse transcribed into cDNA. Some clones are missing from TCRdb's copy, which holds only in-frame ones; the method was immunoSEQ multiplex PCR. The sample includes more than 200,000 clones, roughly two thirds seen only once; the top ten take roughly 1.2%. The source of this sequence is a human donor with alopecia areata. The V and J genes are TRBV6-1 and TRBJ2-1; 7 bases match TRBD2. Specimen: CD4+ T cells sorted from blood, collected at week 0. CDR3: CASSEVVGLAVYNEQFF. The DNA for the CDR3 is TGTGCCAGCAGTGAAGTGGTAGGCCTAGCGGTTTACAATGAGCAGTTCTTC.